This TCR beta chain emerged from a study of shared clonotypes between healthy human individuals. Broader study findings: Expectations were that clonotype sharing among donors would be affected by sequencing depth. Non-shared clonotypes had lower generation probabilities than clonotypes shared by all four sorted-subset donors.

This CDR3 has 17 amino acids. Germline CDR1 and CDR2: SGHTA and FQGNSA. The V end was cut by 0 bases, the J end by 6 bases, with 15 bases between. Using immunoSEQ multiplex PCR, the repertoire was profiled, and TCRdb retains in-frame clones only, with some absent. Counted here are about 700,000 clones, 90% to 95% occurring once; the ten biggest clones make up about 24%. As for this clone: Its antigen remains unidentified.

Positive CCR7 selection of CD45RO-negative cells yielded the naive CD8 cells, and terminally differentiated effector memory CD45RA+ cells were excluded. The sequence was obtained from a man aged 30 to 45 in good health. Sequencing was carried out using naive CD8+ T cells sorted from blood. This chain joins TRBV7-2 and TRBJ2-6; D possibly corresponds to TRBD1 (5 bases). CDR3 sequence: CASSLAAGYSPANVLTF. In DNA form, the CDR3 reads TGTGCCAGCAGCTTAGCGGCAGGGTATTCCCCGGCCAACGTCCTGACTTTC.